These 14 T cell receptor beta chains originate from one sample sequenced in a study of early T cells in non-severe SARS-CoV-2 infection. MiXCR was run by TCRdb on the 5' RACE reads, yielding one entry per CDR3 protein. The sample includes fewer than 110,000 distinct CDR3 sequences, 8.5% to 14% of them seen just once. The source material was whole blood. All receptors come from an adult who was a healthcare worker with PCR-confirmed SARS-CoV-2 infection or an uninfected control (not recorded which).

Ten or more counts support this clonotype. This chain connects TRBV3-1 to TRBJ2-7; no clear D gene. Germline CDR1 and CDR2: LGHDT and YNNKEL (reference sequence). Trimming took 0 bases from V and 5 from J, leaving 8 bases between them. This CDR3 contains 13 residues. The CDR3 protein is CASSQEVVDEQYF. Here the CDR3 DNA reads TGTGCCAGCAGCCAAGAAGTTGTTGACGAGCAGTACTTC.

This clonotype came up a few times. The J gene is TRBJ2-1, the V gene TRBV11-2, with 10 positions matching TRBD2. This CDR3 contains 16 residues. With V trimmed by 3 bases and J by 6 bases, 8 bases remained unmatched. The germline CDR1 and CDR2 sequences are SGHAT and FQNNGV. The DNA of the CDR3 is TGTGCCAGCAGCTTGCGTAGGGCTAGCGGGAGCAATGAGCAGTTCTTC. Translating gives CASSLRRASGSNEQFF.

This clonotype was counted many times. The DNA of the CDR3 is TGCGCCAGCAGCCAAGCTTTTGAGACCCAGTACTTC. Amino acids: CASSQAFETQYF. The gene calls are TRBV4-1 and TRBJ2-5, with unresolved D. Germline V gene sequence: CDR1 MGHRA, CDR2 YSYEKL. The CDR3 has 12 residues. Trimming cost V 1 base and J 5 bases, with 5 bases left between them.

The chain recombines TRBV29-1 with TRBJ2-3; D gene unclear. The V and J ends lost 4 bases and 6 bases respectively, with 14 bases between them. Looked up from germline, CDR1 is SQVTM and CDR2 is ANQGSEA. CDR3 length: 13 amino acids. The CDR3 DNA reads TGCAGCGTTGGAGGAAGGATGGGGGATACGCAGTATTTT. It translates to CSVGGRMGDTQYF.

This clonotype came up a few times. V usage is TRBV10-3 and J usage is TRBJ2-7; TRBD1 matches at 7 bases. V gave up 6 bases and J gave up 0 bases; unmatched junction bases: 11. From germline, CDR1 is ENHRY and CDR2 SYGVKD. The CDR3 sequence is 16 residues long. The CDR3 DNA reads TGTGCCATCAGCCCTCCTGGACAGGAGTACTCCTACGAGCAGTACTTC. This gives the protein CAISPPGQEYSYEQYF.

As regards this clonotype: A single base separates this from a much larger clone, so it may be a read error. The chain joins TRBV7-2 to TRBJ2-5; TRBD1 matches at 7 bases. Germline CDR1 reads SGHTA; CDR2 reads FQGNSA. The CDR3 spans 15 residues. The trim removed 2 bases at V and 4 bases at J, leaving 7 bases unmatched. In nucleotides, the CDR3 is TGTGCCAGCAGCTTAAACAGGGGCGGCAGAGAGACCCAGTACTTC. Its translation is CASSLNRGGRETQYF.

This clonotype has a handful of counts. The rearrangement uses TRBV20-1 and TRBJ2-1; a weak D match, TRBD2 (6 bases). The CDR3 totals 13 residues. The germline V and J ends were trimmed by 1 base and 10 bases, with 14 bases remaining between them. The germline V gene has CDR1 DFQATT and CDR2 SNEGSKA (reference sequence). The CDR3 DNA reads as TGCAGTGCTAGAGCTACCCTAGCGAGCGAGCAGTTCTTC. This sequence encodes CSARATLASEQFF.

This clonotype appeared a few times. The rearrangement joins TRBV6-2 or TRBV6-3 to TRBJ1-2; D gene unclear. Trimming took 2 bases from V and 1 from J, leaving 8 bases between them. Per germline, CDR1 MNHEY and CDR2 SVGEGT. CDR3 length: 14 residues. The CDR3 nucleotides are TGTGCCAGCAGTTACATCACAGATAACTATGGCTACACCTTC. Residues: CASSYITDNYGYTF.

This clonotype appeared many times. The chain carries TRBV11-1 and TRBJ2-7, with 8 bases identical to TRBD2. Germline CDR1 and CDR2: SGHAT and FQDESV (reference sequence). CDR3 length: 16 amino acids. V lost 5 bases and J lost 6; bases outside the gene matches: 15. The CDR3 nucleotides read TGTGCCAGCAGCGACCGTCGTAGCGGGACCTTCAGCGAGCAGTACTTC. Residues: CASSDRRSGTFSEQYF.

The V call is TRBV29-1, the J call TRBJ1-1; no clear D gene. Germline values: CDR1 SQVTM, CDR2 ANQGSEA. The CDR3 runs 10 residues. V lost 3 bases and J lost 4, with 3 bases in between. The CDR3: CSVEGTEAFF. CDR3 in DNA: TGCAGCGTTGAGGGCACTGAAGCTTTCTTT.

This clonotype was recorded a few times. The V call is TRBV6-1, the J call TRBJ2-1; D remains ambiguous. Trimming cost V 4 bases and J 0 bases, with 13 bases left between them. The CDR3 covers 16 residues. The germline gives CDR1 MNHNS, CDR2 SASEGT. The CDR3 spells CASSAIGPSSYNEQFF. For the CDR3, the DNA is TGTGCCAGCAGTGCTATAGGTCCCTCCTCCTACAATGAGCAGTTCTTC.

This clonotype has a handful of counts. V and J are TRBV3-1 and TRBJ1-4; 8 nucleotides agree with TRBD1. Trimming at V came to 2 bases and at J to 7 bases, leaving 6 bases not matched to a gene. Germline lookup yields CDR1 LGHDT and CDR2 YNNKEL (reference sequence). CDR3 length: 15 amino acids. This CDR3 reads CASSQTGTGGEKLFF. The DNA of the CDR3 is TGTGCCAGCAGCCAAACCGGGACAGGCGGTGAAAAACTGTTTTTT.

This clonotype showed up many times. This sequence joins TRBV12-3 or TRBV12-4 and TRBJ2-7; 16 bases are shared with TRBD2. The length of the CDR3 is 17 residues. After removal of 5 bases from V and 3 bases from J, the junction contained 7 bases not matched to a gene. The DNA for the CDR3 is TGTGCCAGCAGTCCGGGACTAGCGGGAGGGCCAGACTACGAGCAGTACTTC. Protein: CASSPGLAGGPDYEQYF.

The V and J genes are TRBV3-1 and TRBJ2-7, with TRBD2 matching 9 bases. V lost 2 bases, J lost 5 bases, and 4 bases stayed unmatched. The CDR3 contains 14 residues. Germline CDR1 is LGHDT and CDR2 is YNNKEL (reference sequence). In nucleotides, the CDR3 is TGTGCCAGCAGCCAACTAGCGGGAATCGACGAGCAGTACTTC. Protein sequence: CASSQLAGIDEQYF.